This is a list of T cell receptor beta chains from one sample in a study of blood T cell repertoires in COVID-19. Libraries were prepared by immunoSEQ multiplex PCR; TCRdb keeps only in-frame clonotypes and omits some of them. Here the sample spans about 300,000 clones, about 90% being singletons. The source material was peripheral blood. The receptors shown here come from a woman aged 25 to 39 with COVID-19, enrolled during active disease. The CDR3 runs from the conserved cysteine through the conserved F or W. Fields, in order: CDR3 DNA, CDR3 protein, V gene, D gene, J gene, clone size. D genes are given only for firm matches. A row's size may be missing; if present it is once, few, many or a size class.

TGTGCCAGCAGTTACTCGGGGCGGGGGGACTACAATGAGCAGTTCTTC	CASSYSGRGDYNEQFF	TRBV6-2/TRBV6-3	TRBD2	TRBJ2-1	-
TGTGCCAGCAGTGCCGGGACACTTTATAGCAATCAGCCCCAGCATTTT	CASSAGTLYSNQPQHF	TRBV2	-	TRBJ1-5	-
TGTGCCAGCAGCTGGGCCCAACGGGAGACCCAGTACTTC	CASSWAQRETQYF	TRBV5-5	-	TRBJ2-5	-
TGTGCCGGTGAAAGGGGTTACTCCTGGGGCTACACCTTC	CAGERGYSWGYTF	TRBV30	-	TRBJ1-2	-
TGTGCCAGCAGCGCCCTTCAAACGGGGGGCTACACCTTC	CASSALQTGGYTF	TRBV9	-	TRBJ1-2	-
TGTGCCATCAGCCCCCGGGAAAGGACTGAAGCTTTCTTT	CAISPRERTEAFF	TRBV10-3	-	TRBJ1-1	-
TGTGCCAGCAGCTCGACAGGGGGAGACGGCTACACCTTC	CASSSTGGDGYTF	TRBV7-9	TRBD1	TRBJ1-2	-
TGTGCCAGCTCAGCCGGGACAGGAGATAACTATGGCTACACCTTC	CASSAGTGDNYGYTF	TRBV18	TRBD1	TRBJ1-2	-
TGTGCCAGCGGAGGGGGCAGAAACTATGGCTACACCTTC	CASGGGRNYGYTF	TRBV2	TRBD1	TRBJ1-2	-
TGCGCCAGCAGCTTGGTGGCAGGCTACAATGAGCAGTTCTTC	CASSLVAGYNEQFF	TRBV5-1	-	TRBJ2-1	-
TGTGCCGGAAGAAATACCGGGACAAAAAATGGCTACACCTTC	CAGRNTGTKNGYTF	TRBV19	-	TRBJ1-2	few
TGTGCCATCAGGGGGACAGTCGACTATGGCTACACCTTC	CAIRGTVDYGYTF	TRBV10-3	TRBD1	TRBJ1-2	-
TGTGCCAGTAGTATCTACGGGGGGAGCAATCAGCCCCAGCATTTT	CASSIYGGSNQPQHF	TRBV19	-	TRBJ1-5	-
TGTGCCTGGAGTGGGACCGGGGGGCAGGAGCCTAACTATGGCTACACCTTC	CAWSGTGGQEPNYGYTF	TRBV30	-	TRBJ1-2	once
TGTGCCAGCAGTTTTTCGCCGGGACAGGGGATGATCGGGGAGCTGTTTTTT	CASSFSPGQGMIGELFF	TRBV27	TRBD1	TRBJ2-2	-
TGTGCCAGCAGTGAAGGCCAGGGATCCTACGAGCAGTACTTC	CASSEGQGSYEQYF	TRBV11-2	-	TRBJ2-7	-
TGTGCCAGCAGTTCGGGGGAAAAACTGTTTTTT	CASSSGEKLFF	TRBV5-4	-	TRBJ1-4	-
TGTGCCACCCAGACAGGGGCTGATCAGCCCCAGCATTTT	CATQTGADQPQHF	TRBV24-1	TRBD1	TRBJ1-5	-
TGTGCCAGCAGTGGGTGGACTAGCGGGGGTCCCTACGAGCAGTACTTC	CASSGWTSGGPYEQYF	TRBV25-1	TRBD2	TRBJ2-7	-
TGTGCCAGCAGTAGCGGGGGGAACACCGGGGAGCTGTTTTTT	CASSSGGNTGELFF	TRBV28	TRBD2	TRBJ2-2	-
TGTGCCAGCAGCCCATGGGGGCAGAGTACTGAAGCTTTCTTT	CASSPWGQSTEAFF	TRBV9	-	TRBJ1-1	-
TGTGCCAGCTCTGAAGCGGGGGGCTCAGATACGCAGTATTTT	CASSEAGGSDTQYF	TRBV7-2	TRBD2	TRBJ2-3	once
TGTGCCAGCAGTCTGGGACAGGGGCTTTCACCCCTCCACTTT	CASSLGQGLSPLHF	TRBV2	TRBD1	TRBJ1-6	-
TGTGCCAGCAGTTTATTTAACGGGGGGGGCTACACCTTC	CASSLFNGGGYTF	TRBV28	-	TRBJ1-2	-
TGCGCCAGCAGCCCCTACCTTGGGGGGAGCTCGGTAATCGGGGAGCTGTTTTTT	CASSPYLGGSSVIGELFF	TRBV4-1	-	TRBJ2-2	once
TGTGCCAGCAGTGAACCGGGACAGGGAGGTGGCACTGAAGCTTTCTTT	CASSEPGQGGGTEAFF	TRBV6-1	TRBD1	TRBJ1-1	-
TGCGCCAGCAGCTTTGCCGGGACAGGGGTTACCGGGGAGCTGTTTTTT	CASSFAGTGVTGELFF	TRBV5-1	TRBD1	TRBJ2-2	-
TGTGCCAGCAGCCCATTAGATCGGACAGGGGTGTACGGTGGCTACACCTTC	CASSPLDRTGVYGGYTF	TRBV7-6	TRBD1	TRBJ1-2	-
TGTGCCAGCAGTCGAGACAGTGGATGGCCCCAGCATTTT	CASSRDSGWPQHF	TRBV6-5	-	TRBJ1-5	-
TGTGCCAGCAGTTTGAGCTCCTATAATTCACCCCTCCACTTT	CASSLSSYNSPLHF	TRBV27	-	TRBJ1-6	-
TGTGCCAGCAGCTCTGGGACTAGCTACGAGACCCAGTACTTC	CASSSGTSYETQYF	TRBV5-4	TRBD2	TRBJ2-5	-